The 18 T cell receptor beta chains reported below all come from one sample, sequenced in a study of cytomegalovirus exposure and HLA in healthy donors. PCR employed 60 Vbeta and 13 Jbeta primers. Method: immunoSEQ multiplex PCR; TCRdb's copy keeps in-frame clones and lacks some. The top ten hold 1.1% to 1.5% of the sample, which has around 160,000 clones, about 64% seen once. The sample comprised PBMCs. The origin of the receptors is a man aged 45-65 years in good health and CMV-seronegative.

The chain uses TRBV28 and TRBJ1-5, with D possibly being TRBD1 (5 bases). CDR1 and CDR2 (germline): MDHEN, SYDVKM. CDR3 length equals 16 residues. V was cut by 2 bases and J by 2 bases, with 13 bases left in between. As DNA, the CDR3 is TGTGCCAGCAGTTTACCGCTGGGGGGTGGCAATCAGCCCCAGCATTTT. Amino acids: CASSLPLGGGNQPQHF.

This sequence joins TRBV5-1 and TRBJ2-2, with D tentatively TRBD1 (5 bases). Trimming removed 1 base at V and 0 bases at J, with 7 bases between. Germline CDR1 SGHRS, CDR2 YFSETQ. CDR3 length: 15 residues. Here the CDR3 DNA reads TGCGCCAGCAGCTTGAGGACACCGAACACCGGGGAGCTGTTTTTT. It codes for CASSLRTPNTGELFF.

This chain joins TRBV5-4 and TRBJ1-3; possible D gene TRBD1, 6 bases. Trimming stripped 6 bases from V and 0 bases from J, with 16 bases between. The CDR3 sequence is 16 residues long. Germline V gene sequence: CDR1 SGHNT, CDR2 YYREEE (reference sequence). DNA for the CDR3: TGTGCCAGCACCCCCAATCCAGGGGCCTCTGGAAACACCATATATTTT. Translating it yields CASTPNPGASGNTIYF.

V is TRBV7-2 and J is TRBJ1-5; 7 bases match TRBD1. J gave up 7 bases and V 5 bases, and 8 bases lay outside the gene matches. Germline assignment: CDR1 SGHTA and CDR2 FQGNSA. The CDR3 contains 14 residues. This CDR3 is CASSVNRGFQPQHF. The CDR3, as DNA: TGTGCCAGCAGCGTAAACAGGGGTTTCCAGCCCCAGCATTTT.

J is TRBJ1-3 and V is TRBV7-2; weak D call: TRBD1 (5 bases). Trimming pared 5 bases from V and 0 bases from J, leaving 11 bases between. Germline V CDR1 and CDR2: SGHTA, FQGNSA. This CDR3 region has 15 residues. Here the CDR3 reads CASSAQASSGNTIYF. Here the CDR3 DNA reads TGTGCCAGCAGCGCACAGGCTAGCTCTGGAAACACCATATATTTT.

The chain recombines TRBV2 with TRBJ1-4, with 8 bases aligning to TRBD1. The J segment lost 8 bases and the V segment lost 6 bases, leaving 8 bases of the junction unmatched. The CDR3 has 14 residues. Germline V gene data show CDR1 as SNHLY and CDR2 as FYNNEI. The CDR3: CASSPTTGGEKLFF. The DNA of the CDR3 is TGTGCCAGCAGCCCTACCACAGGGGGAGAAAAACTGTTTTTT.

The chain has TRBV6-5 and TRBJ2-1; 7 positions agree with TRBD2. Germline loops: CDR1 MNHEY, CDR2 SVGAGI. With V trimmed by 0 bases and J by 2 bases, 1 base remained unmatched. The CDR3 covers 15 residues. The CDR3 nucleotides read TGTGCCAGCAGTTACTCTGGGGGGGCCTACAATGAGCAGTTCTTC. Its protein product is CASSYSGGAYNEQFF.

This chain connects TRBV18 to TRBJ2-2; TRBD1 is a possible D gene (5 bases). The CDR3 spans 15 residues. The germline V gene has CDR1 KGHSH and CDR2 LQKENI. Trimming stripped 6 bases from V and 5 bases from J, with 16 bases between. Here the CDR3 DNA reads TGTGCCAGCTCCCCTCCTCAGGGCGGAACCGGGGAGCTGTTTTTT. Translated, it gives CASSPPQGGTGELFF.

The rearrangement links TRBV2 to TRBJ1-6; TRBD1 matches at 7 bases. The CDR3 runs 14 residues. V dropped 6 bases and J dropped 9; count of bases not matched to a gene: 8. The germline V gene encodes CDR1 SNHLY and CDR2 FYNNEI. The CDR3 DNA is TGTGCCAGCAGCCCCACAGGGGAGACTTCACCCCTCCACTTT. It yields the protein CASSPTGETSPLHF.

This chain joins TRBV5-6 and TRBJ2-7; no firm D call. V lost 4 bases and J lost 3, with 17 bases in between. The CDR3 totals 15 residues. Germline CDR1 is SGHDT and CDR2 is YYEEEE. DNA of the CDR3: TGTGCCAGCAGCCCGGCGGCAGAGCTTGGCTACGAGCAGTACTTC. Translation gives CASSPAAELGYEQYF.

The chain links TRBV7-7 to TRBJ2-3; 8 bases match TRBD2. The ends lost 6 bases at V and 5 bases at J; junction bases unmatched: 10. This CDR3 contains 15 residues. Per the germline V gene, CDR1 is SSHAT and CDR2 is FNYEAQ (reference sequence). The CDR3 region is CASSFSGARGDTQYF. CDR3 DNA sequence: TGTGCCAGCAGTTTTAGCGGGGCGAGGGGAGATACGCAGTATTTT.

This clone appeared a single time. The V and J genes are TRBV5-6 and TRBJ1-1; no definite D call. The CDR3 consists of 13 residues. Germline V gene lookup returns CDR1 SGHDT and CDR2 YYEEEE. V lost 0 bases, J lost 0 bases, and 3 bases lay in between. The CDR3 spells CASSLVVNTEAFF. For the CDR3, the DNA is TGTGCCAGCAGCTTGGTCGTGAACACTGAAGCTTTCTTT.

The CDR3 is CASTEGAAPGNEKLFF. The CDR3, as DNA: TGTGCCAGCACCGAAGGGGCAGCCCCGGGTAATGAAAAACTGTTTTTT. The rearrangement links TRBV2 to TRBJ1-4; D may be TRBD1 (5 bases). V was clipped by 7 bases and J by 4 bases, with 19 bases between them. This CDR3 region has 16 residues. CDR1 and CDR2 from the germline V gene are SNHLY and FYNNEI.

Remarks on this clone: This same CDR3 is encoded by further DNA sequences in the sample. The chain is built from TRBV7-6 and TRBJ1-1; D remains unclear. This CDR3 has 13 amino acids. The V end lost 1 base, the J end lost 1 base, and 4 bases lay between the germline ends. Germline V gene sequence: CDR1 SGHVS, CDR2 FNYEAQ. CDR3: CASSLGQNTEAFF. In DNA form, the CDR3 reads TGTGCCAGCAGCTTAGGACAGAACACTGAAGCTTTCTTT.

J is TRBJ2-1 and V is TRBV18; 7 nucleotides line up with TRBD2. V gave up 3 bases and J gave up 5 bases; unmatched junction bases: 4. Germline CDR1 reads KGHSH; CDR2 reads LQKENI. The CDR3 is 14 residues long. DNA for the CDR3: TGTGCCAGCTCACCGGGAGCGGGGAACAATGAGCAGTTCTTC. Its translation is CASSPGAGNNEQFF.

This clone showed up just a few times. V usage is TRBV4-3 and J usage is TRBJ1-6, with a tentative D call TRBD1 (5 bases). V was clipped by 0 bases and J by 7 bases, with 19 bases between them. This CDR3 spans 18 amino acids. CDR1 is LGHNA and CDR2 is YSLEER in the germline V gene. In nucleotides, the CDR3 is TGCGCCAGCAGCCAAGAGTTGGTTCATCAGGGTCCCAATTCACCCCTCCACTTT. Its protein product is CASSQELVHQGPNSPLHF.

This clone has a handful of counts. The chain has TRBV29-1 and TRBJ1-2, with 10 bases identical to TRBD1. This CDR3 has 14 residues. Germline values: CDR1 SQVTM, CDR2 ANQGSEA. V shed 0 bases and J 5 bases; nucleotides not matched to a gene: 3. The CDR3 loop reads CSVEDKGQGYGYTF. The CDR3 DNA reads TGCAGCGTTGAAGATAAGGGACAGGGGTATGGCTACACCTTC.

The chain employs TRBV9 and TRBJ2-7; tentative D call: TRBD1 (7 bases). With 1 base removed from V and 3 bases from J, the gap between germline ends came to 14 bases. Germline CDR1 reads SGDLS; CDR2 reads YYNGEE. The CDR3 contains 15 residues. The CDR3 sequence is CASSVRGQGGYEQYF. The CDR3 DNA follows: TGTGCCAGCAGCGTAAGAGGGCAGGGGGGCTACGAGCAGTACTTC.